This T cell receptor (beta chain) was identified during a study of blood T cell repertoires in COVID-19. In the study overall: The samples span acute and convalescent COVID-19 from the United States, Italy and Spain. T cells, B-cell-depleted T cells, or PBMCs supplied cDNA or gDNA.

As processed by the authors: Using reference gene primer amplification, nucleated cell counts were estimated. The repertoire was sequenced with immunoSEQ multiplex PCR; TCRdb's copy has only in-frame clones and lacks some. From that table come the V and J calls and clone size; the DNA was used to work out D and trimming. The table includes 180,000 or so clones, about 85% detected once. CDR1 MNHEY and CDR2 SVGAGI come from the germline V gene. V lost 2 bases to trimming and J lost 4 bases; unmatched junction nucleotides: 5. The CDR3 is 15 amino acids. The sequence was collected from an elderly woman with acute or convalescent COVID-19. This chain connects TRBV6-5 to TRBJ1-5; 7 positions match TRBD1. The material sequenced was peripheral blood. CDR3 protein: CASSYRQGSNQPQHF. The CDR3 DNA reads as TGTGCCAGCAGTTACCGACAGGGTAGTAATCAGCCCCAGCATTTT.